Listed here are 16 T cell receptor beta chains from one sample, sequenced in a study of blood T cells in healthy people across ages. For the second PCR, which ran for roughly 6 to 12 cycles, a sample-barcoded 5' primer and a J-beta primer mix were used. MiXCR was run by TCRdb on the 5' RACE reads, yielding one entry per CDR3 protein. The sample lists some 920,000 distinct CDR3 sequences; about 53% were seen once. The specimen was blood. The receptors here all came from a woman in her sixties in good health.

CDR3 DNA sequence: TGCAGCGTTGAAGATCCAAAGACCGGGACAGGGGGAAATTACCCTACCTATGGCTACACCTTC. Its protein product is CSVEDPKTGTGGNYPTYGYTF. This chain joins TRBV29-1 and TRBJ1-2; 11 nucleotides agree with TRBD1. V was pared by 0 bases and J by 4 bases, with 22 bases of the junction left unmatched. The CDR3 is made up of 21 amino acids. The germline gives CDR1 SQVTM, CDR2 ANQGSEA.

The V call is TRBV12-3 or TRBV12-4, the J call TRBJ2-7; 7 bases fit TRBD2. The V segment lost 4 bases and the J segment 7 bases; nucleotides outside the gene matches: 13. This CDR3 is 15 amino acids long. The CDR3 spells CASSSQRESYNEQYF. CDR3 in DNA: TGTGCCAGCAGTTCTCAGCGGGAATCCTACAATGAGCAGTACTTC.

V and J are TRBV12-3 or TRBV12-4 and TRBJ1-4; D possibly corresponds to TRBD1 (5 bases). V was trimmed by 6 bases and J by 4 bases, leaving 9 bases between them. This CDR3 has 13 residues. The CDR3 region has the DNA TGTGCCAGCAGCCGACAGCGTAATGAAAAACTGTTTTTT. It translates to CASSRQRNEKLFF.

This clonotype was seen more than once but under ten times. V usage is TRBV20-1 and J usage is TRBJ2-5; 12 bases line up with TRBD2. V was clipped by 3 bases and J by 5 bases; unmatched bases: 10. Germline CDR1 and CDR2: DFQATT and SNEGSKA (reference sequence). The CDR3 consists of 16 residues. The CDR3 bases are TGCAGTGCTAGGCCACTAGCGGGAGGCCCTAGTGAGACCCAGTACTTC. This encodes CSARPLAGGPSETQYF.

This clonotype was picked up a small number of times. The gene calls are TRBV28 and TRBJ1-1; D remains ambiguous. V was cut by 6 bases and J by 1 base, with 3 bases left in between. The CDR3 runs 11 residues. CDR1 is MDHEN, CDR2 SYDVKM, per germline. CDR3 in amino acids: CASRANTEAFF. The CDR3 bases are TGTGCCAGCAGGGCGAACACTGAAGCTTTCTTT.

The V gene is TRBV20-1, the J gene TRBJ1-4; D unresolved. Trimming removed 6 bases at V and 7 bases at J, with 9 bases between. The CDR3 is made up of 11 amino acids. The germline CDR1 and CDR2 sequences are DFQATT and SNEGSKA (reference sequence). CDR3 in DNA: TGCAGTGCCCAAAATGGTGAAAAACTGTTTTTT. Its translation is CSAQNGEKLFF.

The genes are TRBV4-2 and TRBJ2-7; TRBD1 might be the D (6 bases). CDR3 length equals 15 residues. The V end lost 1 base, the J end lost 6 bases, and 16 bases lay between the germline ends. The germline V gene has CDR1 LGHNA and CDR2 YNFKEQ. CDR3 region: CASSQGQGRPVEQYF. CDR3 in DNA: TGTGCCAGCAGCCAAGGGCAGGGGCGTCCCGTCGAGCAGTACTTC.

V and J are TRBV14 and TRBJ2-3; the match to TRBD2 covers 7 bases. Per germline, CDR1 SGHDN and CDR2 FVKESK. V lost 5 bases, J lost 0 bases, and 2 bases stayed unmatched. The CDR3 spans 14 residues. The CDR3 region is CASSGAGSTDTQYF. CDR3 DNA: TGTGCCAGCAGCGGAGCGGGGAGCACAGATACGCAGTATTTT.

Only one count was recorded for this clonotype. The V and J genes are TRBV7-2 and TRBJ1-5; a weak D match, TRBD1 (5 bases). This CDR3 comprises 16 residues. V was cut by 1 base and J by 0 bases, with 10 bases left in between. Germline lookup yields CDR1 SGHTA and CDR2 FQGNSA. CDR3 DNA sequence: TGTGCCAGCAGCTTAGAGGGGACGTATAGCAATCAGCCCCAGCATTTT. As protein: CASSLEGTYSNQPQHF. Supplemented by reference TRBV7-2 and TRBJ1-5, the full variable domain reads GAGVSQSPSNKVTEKGKDVELRCDPISGHTALYWYRQSLGQGLEFLIYFQGNSAPDKSGLPSDRFSAERTGGSVSTLTIQRTQQEDSAVYLCASSLEGTYSNQPQHFGDGTRLSIL.

The genes are TRBV11-2 and TRBJ2-1, with TRBD2 matching over 10 bases. With V trimmed by 3 bases and J by 4 bases, 6 bases remained unmatched. The CDR3 runs to 16 residues. Germline CDR1 and CDR2: SGHAT and FQNNGV. This chain's CDR3 is CASSFWTSGIYNEQFF. CDR3 bases: TGTGCCAGCAGCTTTTGGACTAGCGGTATTTACAATGAGCAGTTCTTC.

This clonotype was seen many times. The chain uses TRBV20-1 and TRBJ2-7; D not certain. Trimming left V 0 bases short and J 4 bases short, with 4 bases between. CDR1 DFQATT and CDR2 SNEGSKA come from the germline V gene (reference sequence). CDR3 size: 11 residues. The CDR3 nucleotides read TGCAGTGCTAGAGATGTTTACGAGCAGTACTTC. Its protein is CSARDVYEQYF.

This clonotype was detected only a few times. J is TRBJ2-2 and V is TRBV7-2; a weak D match, TRBD2 (5 bases). The CDR3 sequence is 18 residues long. CDR1 and CDR2 (germline): SGHTA, FQGNSA. With 7 bases removed from V and 5 bases from J, the gap between germline ends came to 26 bases. Here the CDR3 DNA reads TGTGCCAGCACTTCCCAGGTGCTAGCAAACCTTGGGACCGGGGAGCTGTTTTTT. It codes for CASTSQVLANLGTGELFF.

This clonotype came up once. J is TRBJ2-7 and V is TRBV5-1; 7 nucleotides match TRBD1. V shed 3 bases and J 2 bases; nucleotides not matched to a gene: 8. Germline CDR1 is SGHRS and CDR2 is YFSETQ. The length of the CDR3 is 15 residues. CDR3 sequence reads: CASSSGDSETYEQYF. CDR3 sequence (DNA): TGCGCCAGCAGCTCCGGGGACAGTGAAACCTACGAGCAGTACTTC.

The CDR3 region has the DNA TGCAGTGCTCACGTACTGAACCGACAGCCCCAGCATTTT. This encodes CSAHVLNRQPQHF. This sequence joins TRBV20-1 and TRBJ1-5; D unclear. The CDR3 sequence is 13 residues long. The germline V and J ends were trimmed by 5 bases and 7 bases, with 15 bases remaining between them. Germline CDR1 and CDR2: DFQATT and SNEGSKA (reference sequence).

Concerning this clonotype itself: Relative to the germline gene, one junction end is altered; a read error may explain this. V is TRBV4-1 and J is TRBJ2-1; 7 bases align to TRBD2. CDR1 is MGHRA and CDR2 is YSYEKL in the germline V gene. The CDR3 is 15 amino acids. This CDR3 reads CANSRTGTNYNEQFF. CDR3 bases: TGCGCCAACAGCCGCACTGGGACTAACTACAATGAGCAGTTCTTC.

The V and J genes are TRBV5-1 and TRBJ2-1; TRBD2 might be the D (6 bases). CDR1 is SGHRS, CDR2 YFSETQ, per germline. The V end was cut by 2 bases, the J end by 6 bases, with 24 bases between. The CDR3 is 18 residues long. The DNA of the CDR3 is TGCGCCAGCAGCTTTGATGCCTCCAGCGGGTCTGCTTTCAATGAGCAGTTCTTC. Translation gives CASSFDASSGSAFNEQFF.